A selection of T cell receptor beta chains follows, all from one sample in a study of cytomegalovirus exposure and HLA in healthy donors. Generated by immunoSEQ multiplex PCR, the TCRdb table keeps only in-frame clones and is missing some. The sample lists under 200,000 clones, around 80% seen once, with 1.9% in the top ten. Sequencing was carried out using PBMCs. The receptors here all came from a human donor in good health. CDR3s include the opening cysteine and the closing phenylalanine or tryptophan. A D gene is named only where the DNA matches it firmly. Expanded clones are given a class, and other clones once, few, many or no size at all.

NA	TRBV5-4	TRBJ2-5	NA	CASSLYSGQETQYF	TGTGCCAGCAGCTTGTATAGCGGTCAAGAGACCCAGTACTTC
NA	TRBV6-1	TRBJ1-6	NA	CASLDGDNSPLHF	TGTGCCAGTTTAGACGGAGATAATTCACCCCTCCACTTT
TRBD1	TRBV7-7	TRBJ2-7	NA	CAPGQGVYEQYF	TGTGCGCCGGGACAGGGGGTTTACGAGCAGTACTTC
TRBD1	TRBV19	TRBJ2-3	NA	CASTRGGSTDTQYF	TGTGCCAGTACTAGAGGGGGCAGCACAGATACGCAGTATTTT
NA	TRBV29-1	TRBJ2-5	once	CSVDLAGSKTQYF	TGCAGCGTTGACCTGGCAGGGTCAAAGACCCAGTACTTC
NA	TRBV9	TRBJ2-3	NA	CASTLGRASTDTQYF	TGTGCCAGCACCCTAGGGCGGGCGAGCACAGATACGCAGTATTTT
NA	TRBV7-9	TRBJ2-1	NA	CASSSRDLPSYNEQFF	TGTGCCAGCAGCTCCCGGGACTTACCCTCCTACAATGAGCAGTTCTTC
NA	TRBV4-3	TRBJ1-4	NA	CASSLQRDRRATNEKLFF	TGCGCCAGCAGCCTTCAGCGAGACAGGCGAGCAACTAATGAAAAACTGTTTTTT
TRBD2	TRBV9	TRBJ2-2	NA	CASSVGSGGINTGELFF	TGTGCCAGCAGCGTAGGTAGCGGGGGGATCAACACCGGGGAGCTGTTTTTT
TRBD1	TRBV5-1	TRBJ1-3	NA	CASSFRQGGDTIYF	TGCGCCAGCAGCTTTAGACAGGGAGGAGACACCATATATTTT
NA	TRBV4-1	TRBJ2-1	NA	CASSLNSYNEQFF	TGCGCCAGCAGCCTCAACAGCTACAATGAGCAGTTCTTC
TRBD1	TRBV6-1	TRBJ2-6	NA	CASSATGFGANVLTF	TGTGCCAGCAGTGCGACAGGGTTTGGGGCCAACGTCCTGACTTTC
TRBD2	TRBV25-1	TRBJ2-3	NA	CASSVGGAGSTDTQYF	TGTGCCAGCAGTGTCGGGGGGGCGGGAAGCACAGATACGCAGTATTTT
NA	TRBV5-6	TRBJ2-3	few	CASSRVGGASTDTQYF	TGTGCCAGCAGCCGAGTGGGGGGGGCTAGCACAGATACGCAGTATTTT
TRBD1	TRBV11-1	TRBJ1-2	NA	CASSRGQGNYGYTF	TGTGCCAGCAGCCGGGGACAGGGCAACTATGGCTACACCTTC
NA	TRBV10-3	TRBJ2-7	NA	CAISEPSIPYEQYF	TGTGCCATCAGTGAGCCCAGTATACCCTACGAGCAGTACTTC
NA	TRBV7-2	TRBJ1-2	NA	CASSGQRNNYGYTF	TGTGCCAGCAGCGGACAGAGAAATAACTATGGCTACACCTTC
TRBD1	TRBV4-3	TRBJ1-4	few	CASRDRDKLFF	TGCGCCAGCAGGGACAGGGATAAACTGTTTTTT
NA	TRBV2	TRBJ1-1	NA	CASSQGRGNTEAFF	TGTGCCAGCAGTCAGGGGCGCGGGAACACTGAAGCTTTCTTT
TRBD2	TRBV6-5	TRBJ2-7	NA	CASTRGNEQYF	TGTGCCAGCACGCGGGGGAACGAGCAGTACTTC
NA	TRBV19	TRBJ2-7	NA	CASNTGIQTSEQYF	TGTGCCAGTAACACCGGGATACAGACCTCCGAGCAGTACTTC
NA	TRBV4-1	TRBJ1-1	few	CASSLDWGRSTEAFF	TGCGCCAGCAGCCTTGACTGGGGGCGGTCCACTGAAGCTTTCTTT
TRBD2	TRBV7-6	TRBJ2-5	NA	CASSTPRGTSGVRTQYF	TGTGCCAGCAGCACGCCCCGTGGGACTAGCGGGGTCCGGACCCAGTACTTC
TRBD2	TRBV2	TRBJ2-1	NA	CASIGTSGGGEQFF	TGTGCCAGCATTGGGACTAGCGGGGGCGGGGAGCAGTTCTTC
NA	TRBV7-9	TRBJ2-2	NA	CATRPSRLLVTGELFF	TGTGCCACTAGACCGTCTCGTCTTTTAGTCACCGGGGAGCTGTTTTTT
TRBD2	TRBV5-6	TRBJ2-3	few	CASSLGLAGGSGADTQYF	TGTGCCAGCAGCTTGGGGCTAGCGGGGGGCTCAGGGGCAGATACGCAGTATTTT
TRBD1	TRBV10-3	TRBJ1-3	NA	CAISGAGTAGNTIYF	TGTGCCATCAGTGGCGCCGGGACAGCTGGAAACACCATATATTTT
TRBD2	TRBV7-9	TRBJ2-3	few	CASSVSSGGASDTQYF	TGTGCCAGCAGCGTATCTAGCGGGGGGGCATCAGATACGCAGTATTTT
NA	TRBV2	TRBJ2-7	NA	CASCRDTGWEQYF	TGTGCCAGTTGTCGGGACACGGGATGGGAGCAGTACTTC